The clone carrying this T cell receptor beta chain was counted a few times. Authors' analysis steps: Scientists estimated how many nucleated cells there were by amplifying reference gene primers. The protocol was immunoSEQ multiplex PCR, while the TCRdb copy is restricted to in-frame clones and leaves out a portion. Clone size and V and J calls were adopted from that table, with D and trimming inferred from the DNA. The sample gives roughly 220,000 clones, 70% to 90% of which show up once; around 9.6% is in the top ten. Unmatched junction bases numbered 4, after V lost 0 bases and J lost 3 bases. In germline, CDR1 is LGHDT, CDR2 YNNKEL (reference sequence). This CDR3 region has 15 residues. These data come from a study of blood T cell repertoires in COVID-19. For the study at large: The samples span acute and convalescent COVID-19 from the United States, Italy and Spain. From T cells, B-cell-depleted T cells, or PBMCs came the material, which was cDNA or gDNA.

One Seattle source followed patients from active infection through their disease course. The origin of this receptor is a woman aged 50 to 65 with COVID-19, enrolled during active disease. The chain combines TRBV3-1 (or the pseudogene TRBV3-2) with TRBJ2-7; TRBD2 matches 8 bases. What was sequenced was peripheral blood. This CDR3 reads CASSQDGGASYEQYF. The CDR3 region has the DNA TGTGCCAGCAGCCAAGACGGGGGGGCGAGCTACGAGCAGTACTTC.